This TCR beta chain was identified in a study of shared clonotypes between healthy human individuals. Remarks on this clone: Its antigen is still unknown.

Study outcomes and limitations: Among the subsets, naive ones generally showed larger estimated richness than memory ones. Rarefaction indicated that sorted-subset sequencing remained incomplete although depth was large.

Clones were sequenced by immunoSEQ multiplex PCR, and TCRdb holds only the in-frame ones, with some missing. The sample lists 2 million or so clones; 85% to 95% were seen once. Germline V lookup: CDR1 MNHEY, CDR2 SVGAGI. With 6 bases removed from V and 7 bases from J, the gap between germline ends came to 13 bases. The CDR3 contains 12 residues. The chain recombines TRBV6-5 with TRBJ2-7; weak D call: TRBD1 (5 bases). The origin of this receptor is a man aged 18-30 years in good health. The specimen was naive CD4+ T cells sorted from blood. As for subset: CD45RA+ positively selected. The CDR3 region is CASRRTSGEQYF. CDR3 coding DNA: TGTGCCAGCAGACGGACAAGTGGGGAGCAGTACTTC.